The T cell receptor beta chain under discussion was sequenced for a study of OX40 agonist ivuxolimab in advanced cancers. Germline V CDR1 and CDR2: WNHNN, SYGVQD (reference sequence). The trim removed 5 bases at V and 4 bases at J, leaving 6 bases unmatched. This CDR3 has 17 amino acids. Libraries were prepared by immunoSEQ multiplex PCR; TCRdb keeps only in-frame clonotypes and omits some of them. The profile covers some 90,000 clones, with 80% to 95% appearing a single time and approximately 1.2% taken by the ten largest. Patients had blood sampled at baseline and again on cycle 4 day 1 and cycle 7 day 1.

This receptor was obtained from an adult with an advanced solid tumor such as melanoma, head and neck, liver or kidney cancer. The V call is TRBV10-1, the J call TRBJ2-1; 15 nucleotides match TRBD2. This sample comprised CD4+ or CD8+ T cells sorted from blood, obtained in a trial of the OX40 agonist ivuxolimab. The CDR3 region has the DNA TGCGCCAGCAGTTCGGGGACTAGCGGGAGGATGTACAATGAGCAGTTCTTC. It is translated as CASSSGTSGRMYNEQFF.